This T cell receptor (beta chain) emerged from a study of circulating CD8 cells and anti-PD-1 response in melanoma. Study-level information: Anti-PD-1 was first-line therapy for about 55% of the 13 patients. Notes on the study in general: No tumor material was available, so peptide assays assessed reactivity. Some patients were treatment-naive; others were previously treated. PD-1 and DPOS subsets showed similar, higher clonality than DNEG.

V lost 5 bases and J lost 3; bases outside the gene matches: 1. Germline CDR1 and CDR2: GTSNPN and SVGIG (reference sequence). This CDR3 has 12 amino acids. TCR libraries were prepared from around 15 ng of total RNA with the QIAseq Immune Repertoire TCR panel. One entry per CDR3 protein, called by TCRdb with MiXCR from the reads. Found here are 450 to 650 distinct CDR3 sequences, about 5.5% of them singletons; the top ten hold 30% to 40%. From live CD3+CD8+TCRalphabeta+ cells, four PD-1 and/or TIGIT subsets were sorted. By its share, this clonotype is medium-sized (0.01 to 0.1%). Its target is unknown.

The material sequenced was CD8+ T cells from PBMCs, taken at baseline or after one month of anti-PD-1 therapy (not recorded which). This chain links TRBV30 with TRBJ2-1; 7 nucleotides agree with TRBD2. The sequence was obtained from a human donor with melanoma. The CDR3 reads CAWGTNYNEQFF. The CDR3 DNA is TGTGCCTGGGGGACTAACTACAATGAGCAGTTCTTC.